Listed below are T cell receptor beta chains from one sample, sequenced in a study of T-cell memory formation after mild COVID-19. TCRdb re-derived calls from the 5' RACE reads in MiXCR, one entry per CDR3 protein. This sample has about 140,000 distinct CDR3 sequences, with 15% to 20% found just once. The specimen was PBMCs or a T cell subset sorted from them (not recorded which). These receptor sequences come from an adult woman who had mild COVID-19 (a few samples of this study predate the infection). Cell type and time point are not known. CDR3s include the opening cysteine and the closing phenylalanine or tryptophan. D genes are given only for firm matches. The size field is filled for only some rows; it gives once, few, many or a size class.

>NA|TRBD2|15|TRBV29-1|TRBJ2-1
CSVDMTSGRLNEQFF
TGCAGCGTTGATATGACTAGCGGGAGGTTAAATGAGCAGTTCTTC
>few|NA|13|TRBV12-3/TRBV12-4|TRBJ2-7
CASSPDGFVEQYF
TGTGCCAGCAGTCCGGACGGGTTTGTCGAGCAGTACTTC
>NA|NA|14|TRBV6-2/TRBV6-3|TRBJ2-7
CASSYGRMAYEQYF
TGTGCCAGCAGTTACGGGAGGATGGCCTACGAGCAGTACTTC
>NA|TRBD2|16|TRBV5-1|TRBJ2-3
CASSPGGSPSTDTQYF
TGCGCCAGCAGCCCGGGGGGGAGCCCTAGCACAGATACGCAGTATTTT
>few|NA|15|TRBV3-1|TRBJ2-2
CASSQDRGITGELFF
TGTGCCAGCAGCCAAGACAGGGGTATCACCGGGGAGCTGTTTTTT
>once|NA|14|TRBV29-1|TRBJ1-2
CSVAKGTTNYGYTF
TGCAGCGTTGCGAAGGGCACAACTAACTATGGCTACACCTTC
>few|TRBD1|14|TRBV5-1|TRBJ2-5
CASRTGTGQETQYF
TGCGCCAGCCGAACCGGGACAGGGCAAGAGACCCAGTACTTC
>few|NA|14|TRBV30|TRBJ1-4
CAWNRQVSTEKLFF
TGTGCCTGGAATCGACAAGTATCGACTGAAAAACTGTTTTTT
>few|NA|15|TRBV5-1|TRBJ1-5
CASSPGLHSNQPQHF
TGCGCCAGCAGTCCAGGTTTGCATAGCAATCAGCCCCAGCATTTT
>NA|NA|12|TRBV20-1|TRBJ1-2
CSAPPPNYGYTF
TGCAGTGCCCCGCCTCCGAACTATGGCTACACCTTC
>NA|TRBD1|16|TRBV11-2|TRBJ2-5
CASSIWTGGPQETQYF
TGTGCCAGCAGCATCTGGACAGGGGGCCCACAAGAGACCCAGTACTTC
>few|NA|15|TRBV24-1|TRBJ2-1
CATSDHGTRNNEQFF
TGTGCCACCAGTGATCACGGGACACGTAACAATGAGCAGTTCTTC
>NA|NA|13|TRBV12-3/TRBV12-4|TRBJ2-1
CASKRAGNNEQFF
TGTGCCAGCAAGAGAGCGGGTAACAATGAGCAGTTCTTC
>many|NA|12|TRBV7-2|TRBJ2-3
CASADSTDTQYF
TGTGCCAGCGCGGACAGCACAGATACGCAGTATTTT
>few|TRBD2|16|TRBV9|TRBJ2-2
CASSPGGGSGTGELFF
TGTGCCAGCAGCCCCGGGGGGGGGTCGGGCACCGGGGAGCTGTTTTTT
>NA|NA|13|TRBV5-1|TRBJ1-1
CASSRDSHTEAFF
TGCGCCAGCAGCCGTGACAGCCACACTGAAGCTTTCTTT
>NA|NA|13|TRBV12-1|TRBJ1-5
CASSFYLNQPQHF
TGTGCCAGCAGCTTTTACCTGAATCAGCCCCAGCATTTT
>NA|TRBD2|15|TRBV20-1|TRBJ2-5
CSARDQLAGVETQYF
TGCAGTGCTAGAGATCAACTAGCGGGAGTTGAGACCCAGTACTTC
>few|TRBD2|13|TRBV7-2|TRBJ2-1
CASSTGLAGWQFF
TGTGCCAGCAGCACGGGACTAGCGGGATGGCAGTTCTTC
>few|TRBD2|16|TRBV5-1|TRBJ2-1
CASSWGIAGGRNEQFF
TGCGCCAGCAGCTGGGGAATAGCGGGGGGGCGGAATGAGCAGTTCTTC
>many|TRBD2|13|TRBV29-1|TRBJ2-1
CSVEGQGLAQQFF
TGCAGCGTTGAAGGACAGGGACTAGCTCAGCAGTTCTTC
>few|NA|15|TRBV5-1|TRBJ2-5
CASSLTSARQETQYF
TGCGCCAGCAGCTTGACCAGCGCGAGGCAAGAGACCCAGTACTTC
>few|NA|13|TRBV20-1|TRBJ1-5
CSASVVINQPQHF
TGCAGTGCTAGTGTCGTTATCAATCAGCCCCAGCATTTT
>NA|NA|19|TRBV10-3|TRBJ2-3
CAISESNSRGVREIDTQYF
TGTGCCATCAGTGAGTCGAACTCCAGGGGTGTGCGGGAGATAGATACGCAGTATTTT
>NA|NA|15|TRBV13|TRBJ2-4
CASSLTGTAKNIQYF
TGTGCCAGCAGCTTGACCGGGACTGCCAAAAACATTCAGTACTTC
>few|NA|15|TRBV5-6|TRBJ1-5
CASSLRGTGRGPQHF
TGTGCCAGCAGCTTGAGGGGGACGGGCCGGGGGCCCCAGCATTTT
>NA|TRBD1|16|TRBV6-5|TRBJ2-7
CASSYGSWDRDYEQYF
TGTGCCAGCAGTTACGGTAGCTGGGACAGAGACTACGAGCAGTACTTC
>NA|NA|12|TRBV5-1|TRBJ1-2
CASSVGGGGYTF
TGCGCCAGCAGCGTAGGCGGTGGTGGCTACACCTTC
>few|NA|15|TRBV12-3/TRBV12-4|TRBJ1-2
CASSLMTGGPYGYTF
TGTGCCAGCAGTTTAATGACAGGAGGTCCCTATGGCTACACCTTC
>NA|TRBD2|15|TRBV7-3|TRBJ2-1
CASSLTSGGNNEQFF
TGTGCCAGCAGCCTGACTAGCGGGGGGAACAATGAGCAGTTCTTC
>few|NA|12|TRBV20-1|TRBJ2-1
CSANSVGIVAFF
TGCAGTGCTAATAGCGTGGGGATAGTAGCGTTCTTC
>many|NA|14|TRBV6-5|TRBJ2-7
CASSFDPGSDEQYF
TGTGCCAGCAGTTTCGACCCGGGGAGTGACGAGCAGTACTTC
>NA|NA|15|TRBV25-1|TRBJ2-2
CASSAVGQRTGELFF
TGTGCCAGCAGTGCAGTGGGGCAGCGCACCGGGGAGCTGTTTTTT
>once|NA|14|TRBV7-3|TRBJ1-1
CASRRRGSDTEAFF
TGTGCCAGCAGACGGAGGGGCTCGGACACTGAAGCTTTCTTT
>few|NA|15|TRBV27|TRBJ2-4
CASSPYGSSGNIQYF
TGTGCCAGCAGTCCGTACGGGAGTTCGGGAAACATTCAGTACTTC
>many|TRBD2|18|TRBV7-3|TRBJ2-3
CASSLTFSGGGSTDTQYF
TGTGCCAGCAGCTTAACGTTCAGCGGGGGTGGGAGCACAGATACGCAGTATTTT
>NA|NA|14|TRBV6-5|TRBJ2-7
CASSYSHTTYEQYF
TGTGCCAGCAGTTACTCCCACACCACCTACGAGCAGTACTTC
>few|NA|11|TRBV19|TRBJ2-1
CASSRRGEQFF
TGTGCCAGTAGTCGTAGGGGTGAGCAGTTCTTC
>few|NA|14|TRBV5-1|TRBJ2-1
CASSLGGDGNEQFF
TGCGCCAGCAGCCTAGGGGGGGATGGAAATGAGCAGTTCTTC
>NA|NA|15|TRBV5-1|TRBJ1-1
CASSPLWATGTEAFF
TGCGCCAGCAGCCCTCTTTGGGCCACGGGCACTGAAGCTTTCTTT
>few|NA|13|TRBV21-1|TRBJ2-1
CASRPGQGARQFF
TGTGCCAGCAGACCGGGACAGGGTGCGCGGCAGTTCTTC
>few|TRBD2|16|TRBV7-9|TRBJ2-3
CASSPGLAGYTDTQYF
TGTGCCAGCAGCCCCGGACTAGCGGGGTACACAGATACGCAGTATTTT
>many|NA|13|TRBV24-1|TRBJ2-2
CATSDGVSGELFF
TGTGCCACCAGTGACGGGGTTTCGGGGGAGCTGTTTTTT
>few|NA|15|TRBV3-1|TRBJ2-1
CASSPHSTGANEQFF
TGTGCCAGCAGCCCCCACTCAACGGGGGCGAATGAGCAGTTCTTC
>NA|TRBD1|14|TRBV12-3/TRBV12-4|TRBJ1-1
CASNVQGAVTEAFF
TGTGCCAGCAATGTACAGGGGGCGGTCACTGAAGCTTTCTTT
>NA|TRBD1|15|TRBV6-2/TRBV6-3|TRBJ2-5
CASSYVGTAQETQYF
TGTGCCAGCAGTTACGTAGGGACAGCTCAAGAGACCCAGTACTTC
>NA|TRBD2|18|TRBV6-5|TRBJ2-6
CASSYERGRGSGANVLTF
TGTGCCAGCAGTTACGAGCGGGGACGGGGCTCTGGGGCCAACGTCCTGACTTTC